Below, 26 T cell receptor beta chains from the same sample are listed, as sequenced in a study of blood T cell repertoires in COVID-19. Measured with immunoSEQ multiplex PCR; TCRdb has only the in-frame clones, and not every one. The table records about 22,000 clones, more than 90% of them present only once. The specimen was peripheral blood. The receptor set was obtained from a woman in her seventies with active COVID-19.

The V and J genes are TRBV7-2 and TRBJ2-5, with D unresolved. V lost 5 bases and J 2 bases, leaving 9 bases between the germline ends. Per the germline V gene, CDR1 is SGHTA and CDR2 is FQGNSA. The CDR3 loop spans 13 amino acids. Written as DNA, the CDR3 is TGTGCCAGCAGCCCGCGTGGTCAAGAGACCCAGTACTTC. Protein product: CASSPRGQETQYF.

This chain uses TRBV9 with TRBJ2-1, with D maybe TRBD2 (6 bases). CDR1 is SGDLS and CDR2 is YYNGEE in the germline V gene. This CDR3 is built from 14 residues. V shed 3 bases and J shed 7 bases, with 14 bases lying between them. The CDR3 loop is CASSGASAMNEQFF. CDR3 coding DNA: TGTGCCAGCAGCGGAGCTAGCGCAATGAATGAGCAGTTCTTC.

V gene TRBV28 combines with J gene TRBJ1-6; tentatively, D is TRBD1 (5 bases). The CDR3 runs to 15 residues. The germline gives CDR1 MDHEN, CDR2 SYDVKM. V was clipped by 7 bases and J by 0 bases, with 10 bases between them. CDR3 residues: CASIPGGSYNSPLHF. CDR3 in DNA: TGTGCCAGCATCCCGGGGGGCTCCTATAATTCACCCCTCCACTTT.

This chain connects TRBV7-8 to TRBJ2-7, with TRBD1 matching 10 bases. The CDR3 consists of 14 residues. V shed 5 bases, J shed 5 bases, and the junction held 6 bases outside the gene matches. The germline gives CDR1 SGHVS, CDR2 FQNEAQ. CDR3 coding DNA: TGTGCCAGCAGCCGCCGGGACAGGGGAAACGAGCAGTACTTC. It is translated as CASSRRDRGNEQYF.

Here the CDR3 reads CASSDPGDHQETQYF. The CDR3 nucleotides read TGTGCCAGCAGTGATCCGGGAGACCACCAAGAGACCCAGTACTTC. The rearrangement links TRBV6-1 to TRBJ2-5; perhaps TRBD2 as D (6 bases). The CDR3 is 15 residues long. Germline values: CDR1 MNHNS, CDR2 SASEGT. Trimming left V 3 bases short and J 0 bases short, with 11 bases between.

The chain is built from TRBV5-6 and TRBJ1-2, with D perhaps matching TRBD1 (6 bases). The CDR3 is 13 residues long. Germline V gives CDR1 SGHDT, CDR2 YYEEEE. The V and J ends lost 3 bases and 6 bases respectively, with 12 bases between them. This chain's CDR3 is CASSWAPGDGYTF. The CDR3 bases are TGTGCCAGCAGCTGGGCCCCAGGGGATGGCTACACCTTC.

This rearrangement joins TRBV24-1 to TRBJ1-5; 7 nucleotides match TRBD1. J gave up 5 bases and V 10 bases, and 4 bases lay outside the gene matches. The CDR3 runs to 12 residues. CDR1 KGHDR and CDR2 SFDVKD come from the germline V gene. CDR3 nucleotides: TGTGCCACTGCCCAGGGGGATCAGCCCCAGCATTTT. Its protein is CATAQGDQPQHF.

The chain is built from TRBV2 and TRBJ2-7; 12 bases line up with TRBD2. J gave up 9 bases and V 2 bases, and 8 bases lay outside the gene matches. The CDR3 covers 15 residues. Germline CDR1 reads SNHLY; CDR2 reads FYNNEI. The chain's CDR3 is CASSERSSGRARQYF. The CDR3 bases are TGTGCCAGCAGTGAACGCTCTAGCGGGAGGGCCCGGCAGTACTTC.

This clone turned up a few times. V gene TRBV19 combines with J gene TRBJ2-1; TRBD2 agrees at 12 bases. CDR1 and CDR2 (germline): LNHDA, SQIVND (reference sequence). The CDR3 length is 15 residues. V was clipped by 8 bases and J by 7 bases; unmatched bases: 9. The CDR3 nucleotides read TGTGCCAGTGGGACTGGACTAGCGGGATCAAATGAGCAGTTCTTC. Its translation: CASGTGLAGSNEQFF.

This sequence joins TRBV20-1 and TRBJ2-1, with 9 bases aligning to TRBD2. The germline V gene has CDR1 DFQATT and CDR2 SNEGSKA (reference sequence). This CDR3 is 14 amino acids long. Germline trimming cut 3 bases from V and 7 bases from J; bases unmatched to any gene: 7. CDR3 in DNA: TGCAGTGCTAGTAGGCAAGCGGGGGGAAATGAGCAGTTCTTC. This translates into CSASRQAGGNEQFF.

The chain is built from TRBV5-4 and TRBJ2-2; weak D call: TRBD1 (6 bases). CDR1 SGHNT and CDR2 YYREEE come from the germline V gene (reference sequence). The CDR3 extends over 15 amino acids. Trimming took 4 bases from V and 4 from J, leaving 14 bases between them. The CDR3 sequence: CASSHPTGGTGELFF. The CDR3 DNA is TGTGCCAGCAGCCACCCGACAGGCGGCACCGGGGAGCTGTTTTTT.

This clone is a singleton in its sample. The gene calls are TRBV10-2 and TRBJ1-6; 7 bases align to TRBD1. With V trimmed by 4 bases and J by 8 bases, 14 bases remained unmatched. Germline CDR1 reads WSHSY; CDR2 reads SAAADI. The CDR3 extends over 17 amino acids. CDR3 in DNA: TGCGCCAGCAGTGTAGATCCCGGGACAGCGAAAGATTCACCCCTCCACTTT. As protein: CASSVDPGTAKDSPLHF.

This chain joins TRBV28 and TRBJ1-5; D unresolved. CDR1 and CDR2 from the germline V gene are MDHEN and SYDVKM. The CDR3 spans 16 residues. V lost 3 bases and J 4 bases, leaving 16 bases between the germline ends. This CDR3 is CASSLPGSFGNQPQHF. In DNA, the CDR3 is TGTGCCAGCAGTTTGCCAGGTTCTTTTGGGAATCAGCCCCAGCATTTT.

V is TRBV18 and J is TRBJ2-5; 7 bases match TRBD2. Unmatched junction bases numbered 26, after V lost 3 bases and J lost 4 bases. This CDR3 contains 21 residues. CDR1 and CDR2 (germline): KGHSH, LQKENI. The CDR3 reads CASSPETAGRLARRGGETQYF. The CDR3 DNA reads TGTGCCAGCTCACCGGAGACAGCGGGGCGTCTAGCGAGGAGGGGTGGAGAGACCCAGTACTTC.

The chain joins TRBV5-6 to TRBJ2-5; 9 nucleotides agree with TRBD2. J was trimmed by 0 bases and V by 1 base; bases with no gene match: 7. Germline CDR1 reads SGHDT; CDR2 reads YYEEEE. The CDR3 runs to 17 residues. Here the CDR3 reads CASSLLGVAGDQETQYF. CDR3 sequence (DNA): TGTGCCAGCAGCTTGTTAGGGGTAGCGGGAGACCAAGAGACCCAGTACTTC.

This clone was detected only a few times. The chain carries TRBV7-6 and TRBJ2-1; 7 bases are a match to TRBD1. Germline values: CDR1 SGHVS, CDR2 FNYEAQ. Trimming removed 4 bases from V and 4 bases from J; junction bases left unmatched: 10. The CDR3 spans 16 residues. The CDR3 loop is CASSSTNRDSYNEQFF. CDR3 bases: TGTGCCAGCAGCTCCACAAACCGGGACAGTTACAATGAGCAGTTCTTC.

The chain couples TRBV6-2 or TRBV6-3 to TRBJ2-7; tentative D call: TRBD1 (6 bases). V shed 1 base and J shed 6 bases, with 10 bases lying between them. The CDR3 runs 13 residues. CDR1 is MNHEY and CDR2 is SVGEGT in the germline V gene. CDR3 DNA sequence: TGTGCCAGCAGTTACTTGGGGGCTGGCGAGCAGTACTTC. Amino acids: CASSYLGAGEQYF.

In its sample, this clone was seen once. The chain joins TRBV9 to TRBJ2-3; TRBD1 aligns across 7 bases. V lost 3 bases, J lost 11 bases, and 18 bases stayed unmatched. Germline V gene sequence: CDR1 SGDLS, CDR2 YYNGEE. This CDR3 spans 16 amino acids. The CDR3 loop reads CASSARIAAGTGEQYF. In DNA, the CDR3 is TGTGCCAGCAGCGCCCGAATAGCAGCAGGCACAGGGGAGCAGTATTTT.

The chain combines TRBV19 with TRBJ2-7; TRBD1 matches 8 bases. Germline CDR1 is LNHDA and CDR2 is SQIVND (reference sequence). With 5 bases clipped from V and 1 base from J, the junction kept 4 bases outside the gene matches. CDR3 size: 14 residues. Written as DNA, the CDR3 is TGTGCCAGTAGTTTCGGACAGGGTTCCTACGAGCAGTACTTC. Amino acid sequence: CASSFGQGSYEQYF.

The chain uses TRBV2 and TRBJ2-7; a possible D gene is TRBD1 (6 bases). Trimming left V 8 bases short and J 1 base short, with 12 bases between. CDR3 size: 13 residues. Germline-derived CDR1 and CDR2 are SNHLY and FYNNEI. The CDR3 nucleotides are TGTGCCAGCTCGATACAGGGATCCTACGAGCAGTACTTC. Translated, it gives CASSIQGSYEQYF.

The chain couples TRBV5-1 to TRBJ1-4; 9 bases match TRBD1. Losses at the gene ends were 4 bases for V and 5 bases for J; bases not matched to a gene: 6. Germline V gene data show CDR1 as SGHRS and CDR2 as YFSETQ. This CDR3 comprises 15 residues. This chain's CDR3 is CASSGYRGRNEKLFF. The CDR3, as DNA: TGCGCCAGCAGCGGCTACAGGGGGCGGAATGAAAAACTGTTTTTT.

The chain is built from TRBV6-5 and TRBJ1-3; D perhaps matches TRBD1 (6 bases). V lost 4 bases and J 4 bases, leaving 14 bases between the germline ends. Germline loops: CDR1 MNHEY, CDR2 SVGAGI. This CDR3 contains 15 residues. This CDR3 reads CASSSQGAAGNTIYF. The CDR3 coding sequence is TGTGCCAGCAGTTCACAGGGTGCCGCCGGAAACACCATATATTTT.

V gene TRBV28 combines with J gene TRBJ1-2; 10 nucleotides match TRBD1. This CDR3 is built from 14 residues. Germline V lookup: CDR1 MDHEN, CDR2 SYDVKM. V lost 3 bases to trimming and J lost 10 bases; unmatched junction nucleotides: 8. The CDR3 DNA follows: TGTGCCAGCAGTTTTCAGGGACAGGGGTTCCCCTACACCTTC. Translated: CASSFQGQGFPYTF.

The chain carries TRBV3-1 (or the pseudogene TRBV3-2) and TRBJ2-2, with D unclear. Between the trimmed V and J ends, which lost 1 base and 3 bases, there was a span of 9 bases. Germline lookup yields CDR1 LGHDT and CDR2 YNNKEL (reference sequence). The CDR3 extends over 15 amino acids. The DNA of the CDR3 is TGTGCCAGCAGCCAAGTGAGGAGCTACACCGGGGAGCTGTTTTTT. Its translation: CASSQVRSYTGELFF.

The chain uses TRBV10-3 and TRBJ2-3; D possibly corresponds to TRBD1 (6 bases). Trimming pared 6 bases from V and 5 bases from J, leaving 21 bases between. Germline loops: CDR1 ENHRY, CDR2 SYGVKD. The CDR3 totals 16 residues. Here the CDR3 reads CAIRSSGHSKGDTQYF. In DNA form, the CDR3 reads TGTGCCATCAGGTCCTCGGGACACTCTAAGGGAGATACGCAGTATTTT.

The rearrangement joins TRBV18 to TRBJ2-1; 9 nucleotides agree with TRBD1. V lost 3 bases to trimming and J lost 0 bases; unmatched junction nucleotides: 6. The CDR3 contains 17 residues. Looked up from germline, CDR1 is KGHSH and CDR2 is LQKENI. The CDR3 DNA reads as TGTGCCAGCTCACCCCCGGGACAGGGATTCTCCTACAATGAGCAGTTCTTC. Translating gives CASSPPGQGFSYNEQFF.